This TCR beta chain was profiled in a study of siplizumab effects on memory and regulatory T cells. Broader study findings: Siplizumab significantly reduced alloreactive sequences traceable to unstimulated CD4+ memory cells.

About this clone: Antigen specificity is unknown.

The CDR3 has 11 amino acids. The germline V gene encodes CDR1 SGHVS and CDR2 FNYEAQ. Deletions cut 3 bases from V and 5 bases from J, with 5 bases between. Clones were read by immunoSEQ multiplex PCR, and TCRdb kept only the in-frame ones, dropping some. This repertoire shows 100,000 or so clones, 80% to 95% found once; its top ten account for around 1.1%. The V call is TRBV7-6, the J call TRBJ2-7, with no clear D. This receptor was taken from a human donor in good health. The material sequenced was CD4+ T cells sorted from blood. The DNA for the CDR3 is TGTGCCAGCAGCTTTGGCCACGAGCAGTACTTC. Its protein is CASSFGHEQYF.